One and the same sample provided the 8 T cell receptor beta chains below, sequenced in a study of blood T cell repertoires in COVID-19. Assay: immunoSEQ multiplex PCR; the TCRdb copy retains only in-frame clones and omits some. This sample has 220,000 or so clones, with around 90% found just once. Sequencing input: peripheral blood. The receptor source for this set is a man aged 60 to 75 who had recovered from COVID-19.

The CDR3 sequence: CASSIDRNAGEQYF. The CDR3 region has the DNA TGTGCCAGTAGTATAGACAGGAACGCAGGAGAGCAGTACTTC. This chain joins TRBV19 and TRBJ2-7, with D unresolved. Trimming pared 0 bases from V and 7 bases from J, leaving 13 bases between. The CDR3 length is 14 residues. Germline CDR1 reads LNHDA; CDR2 reads SQIVND (reference sequence).

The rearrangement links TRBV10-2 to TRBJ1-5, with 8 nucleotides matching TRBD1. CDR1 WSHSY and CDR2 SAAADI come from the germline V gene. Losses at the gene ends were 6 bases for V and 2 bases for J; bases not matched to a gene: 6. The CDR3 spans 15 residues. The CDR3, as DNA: TGCGCCAGCAGCGCAGGGGGCAGAGGCAATCAGCCCCAGCATTTT. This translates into CASSAGGRGNQPQHF.

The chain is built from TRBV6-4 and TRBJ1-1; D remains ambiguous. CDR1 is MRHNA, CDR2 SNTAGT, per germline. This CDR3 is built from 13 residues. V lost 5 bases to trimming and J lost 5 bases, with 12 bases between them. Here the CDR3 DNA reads TGTGCCAGCAGTCAAAATTGGCGGACTGAAGCTTTCTTT. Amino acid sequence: CASSQNWRTEAFF.

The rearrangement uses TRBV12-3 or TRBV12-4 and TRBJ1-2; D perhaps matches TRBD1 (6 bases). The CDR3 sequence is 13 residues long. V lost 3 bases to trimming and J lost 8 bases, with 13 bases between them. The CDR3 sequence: CASSFTGSLGYTF. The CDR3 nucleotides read TGTGCCAGCAGTTTCACAGGGAGTTTAGGCTACACCTTC.

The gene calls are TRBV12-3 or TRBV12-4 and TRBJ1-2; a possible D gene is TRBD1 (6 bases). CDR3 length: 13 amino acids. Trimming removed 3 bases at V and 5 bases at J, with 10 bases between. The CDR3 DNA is TGTGCCAGCAGTTTCGGACAGCAGTATGGCTACACCTTC. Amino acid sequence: CASSFGQQYGYTF.

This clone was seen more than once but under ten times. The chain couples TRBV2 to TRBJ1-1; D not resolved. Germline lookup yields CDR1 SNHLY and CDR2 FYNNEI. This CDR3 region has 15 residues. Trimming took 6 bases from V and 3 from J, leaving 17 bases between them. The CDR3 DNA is TGTGCCAGCAGGGTGGGCCTCCGGGATCACACTGAAGCTTTCTTT. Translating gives CASRVGLRDHTEAFF.

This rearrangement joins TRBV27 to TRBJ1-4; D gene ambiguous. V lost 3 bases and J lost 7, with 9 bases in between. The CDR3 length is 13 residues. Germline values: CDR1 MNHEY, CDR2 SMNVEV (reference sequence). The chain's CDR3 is CASSFLSSEKLFF. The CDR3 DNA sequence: TGTGCCAGCAGTTTTTTAAGTAGTGAAAAACTGTTTTTT.

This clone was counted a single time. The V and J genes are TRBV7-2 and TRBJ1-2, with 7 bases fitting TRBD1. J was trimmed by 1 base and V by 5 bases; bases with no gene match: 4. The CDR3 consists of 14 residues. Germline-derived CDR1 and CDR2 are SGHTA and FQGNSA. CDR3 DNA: TGTGCCAGCAGCAGGGACAGTATTAACTATGGCTACACCTTC. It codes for CASSRDSINYGYTF.